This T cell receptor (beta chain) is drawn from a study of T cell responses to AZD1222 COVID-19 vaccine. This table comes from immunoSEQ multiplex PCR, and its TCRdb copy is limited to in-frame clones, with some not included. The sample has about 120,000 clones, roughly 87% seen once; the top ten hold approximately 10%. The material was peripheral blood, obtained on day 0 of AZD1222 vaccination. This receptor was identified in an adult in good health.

The CDR3 coding sequence is TGTGCCAGCAGCTATACGTTGGGACTAGCGGTATACAATGAGCAGTTCTTC. Its translation: CASSYTLGLAVYNEQFF. The genes are TRBV11-2 and TRBJ2-1; 11 bases fit TRBD2. CDR1 is SGHAT, CDR2 FQNNGV, per germline. The ends lost 4 bases at V and 4 bases at J; junction bases unmatched: 9. The CDR3 is 17 amino acids.